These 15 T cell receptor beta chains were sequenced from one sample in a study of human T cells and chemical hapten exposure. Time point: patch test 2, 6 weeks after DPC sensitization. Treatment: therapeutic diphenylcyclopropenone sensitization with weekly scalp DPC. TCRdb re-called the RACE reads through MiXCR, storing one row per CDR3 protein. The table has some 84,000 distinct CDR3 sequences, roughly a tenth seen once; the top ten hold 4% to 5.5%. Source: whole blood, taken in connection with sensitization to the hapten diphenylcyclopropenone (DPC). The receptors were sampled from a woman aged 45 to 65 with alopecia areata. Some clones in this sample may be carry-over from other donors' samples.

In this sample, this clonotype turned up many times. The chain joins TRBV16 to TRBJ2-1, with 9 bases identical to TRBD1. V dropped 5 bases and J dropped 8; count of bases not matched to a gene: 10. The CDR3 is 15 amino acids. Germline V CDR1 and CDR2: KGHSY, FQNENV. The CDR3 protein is CASSAGGQGSDEQFF. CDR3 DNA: TGTGCCAGCAGCGCCGGGGGACAGGGATCCGATGAGCAGTTCTTC.

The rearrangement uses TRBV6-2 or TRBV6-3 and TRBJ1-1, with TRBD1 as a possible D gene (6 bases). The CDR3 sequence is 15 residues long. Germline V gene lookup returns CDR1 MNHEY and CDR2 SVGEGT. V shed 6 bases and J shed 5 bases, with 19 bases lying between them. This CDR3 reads CASSNHEGRGTEAFF. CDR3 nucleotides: TGTGCCAGCAGCAACCATGAGGGCAGGGGAACTGAAGCTTTCTTT.

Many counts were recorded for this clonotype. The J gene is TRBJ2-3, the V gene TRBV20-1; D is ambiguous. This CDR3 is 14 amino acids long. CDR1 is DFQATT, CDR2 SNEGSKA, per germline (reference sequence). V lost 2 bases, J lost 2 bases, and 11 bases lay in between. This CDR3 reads CSARSLLNTDTQYF. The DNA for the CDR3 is TGCAGTGCTAGATCTTTGTTAAACACAGATACGCAGTATTTT.

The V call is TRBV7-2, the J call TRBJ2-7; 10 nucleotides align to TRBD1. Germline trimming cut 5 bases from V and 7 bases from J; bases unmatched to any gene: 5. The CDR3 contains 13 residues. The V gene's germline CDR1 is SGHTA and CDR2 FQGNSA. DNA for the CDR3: TGTGCCAGCAGCCAGACAGGGGGCAGGGAGCAGTACTTC. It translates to CASSQTGGREQYF.

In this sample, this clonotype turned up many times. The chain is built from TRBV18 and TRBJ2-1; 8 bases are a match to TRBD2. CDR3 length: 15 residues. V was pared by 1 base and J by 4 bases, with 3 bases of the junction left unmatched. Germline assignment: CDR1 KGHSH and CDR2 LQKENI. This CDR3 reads CASSPRLAPYNEQFF. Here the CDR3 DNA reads TGTGCCAGCTCACCACGACTAGCGCCATACAATGAGCAGTTCTTC.

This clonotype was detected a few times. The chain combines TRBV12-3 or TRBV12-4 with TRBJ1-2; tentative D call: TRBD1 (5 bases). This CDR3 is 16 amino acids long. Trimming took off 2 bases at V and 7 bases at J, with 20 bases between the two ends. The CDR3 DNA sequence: TGTGCCAGCAGTTTAATCCGAGGGGCTCCCGGAAGTGGCTACACCTTC. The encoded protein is CASSLIRGAPGSGYTF.

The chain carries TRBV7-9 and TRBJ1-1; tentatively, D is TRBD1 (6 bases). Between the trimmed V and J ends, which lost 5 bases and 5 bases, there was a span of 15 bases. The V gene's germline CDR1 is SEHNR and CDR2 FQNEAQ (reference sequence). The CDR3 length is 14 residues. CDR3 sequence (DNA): TGTGCCAGCAGCGTAACAGGGATGGCAACTGAAGCTTTCTTT. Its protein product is CASSVTGMATEAFF.

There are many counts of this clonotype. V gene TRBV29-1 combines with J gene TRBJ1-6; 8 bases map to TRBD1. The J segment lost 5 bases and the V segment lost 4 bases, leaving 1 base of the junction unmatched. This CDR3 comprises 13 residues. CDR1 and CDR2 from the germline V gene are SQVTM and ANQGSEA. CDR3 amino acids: CSVGDRNNSPLHF. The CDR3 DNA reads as TGCAGCGTTGGGGACAGGAATAATTCACCCCTCCACTTT.

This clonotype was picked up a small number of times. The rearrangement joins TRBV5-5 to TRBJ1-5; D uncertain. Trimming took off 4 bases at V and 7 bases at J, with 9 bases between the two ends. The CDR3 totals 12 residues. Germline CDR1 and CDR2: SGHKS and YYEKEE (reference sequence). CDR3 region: CASSERYQPQHF. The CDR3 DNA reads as TGTGCCAGCAGCGAACGGTACCAGCCCCAGCATTTT.

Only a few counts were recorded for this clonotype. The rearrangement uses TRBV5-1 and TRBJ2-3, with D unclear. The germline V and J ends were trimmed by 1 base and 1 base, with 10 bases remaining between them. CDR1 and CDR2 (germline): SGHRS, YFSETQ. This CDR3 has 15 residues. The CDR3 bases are TGCGCCAGCAGCTTGCAACGTGGCGGCACAGATACGCAGTATTTT. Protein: CASSLQRGGTDTQYF.

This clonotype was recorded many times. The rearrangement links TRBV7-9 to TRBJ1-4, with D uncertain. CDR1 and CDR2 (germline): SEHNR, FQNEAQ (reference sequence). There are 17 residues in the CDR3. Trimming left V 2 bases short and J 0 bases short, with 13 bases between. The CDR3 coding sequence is TGTGCCAGCAGCTTATCGGTCAGCCTTGCAACTAATGAAAAACTGTTTTTT. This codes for CASSLSVSLATNEKLFF. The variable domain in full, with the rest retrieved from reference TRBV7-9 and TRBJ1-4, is DTGVSQNPRHKITKRGQNVTFRCDPISEHNRLYWYRQTLGQGPEFLTYFQNEAQLEKSRLLSDRFSAERPKGSFSTLEIQRTEQGDSAMYLCASSLSVSLATNEKLFFGSGTQLSVL.

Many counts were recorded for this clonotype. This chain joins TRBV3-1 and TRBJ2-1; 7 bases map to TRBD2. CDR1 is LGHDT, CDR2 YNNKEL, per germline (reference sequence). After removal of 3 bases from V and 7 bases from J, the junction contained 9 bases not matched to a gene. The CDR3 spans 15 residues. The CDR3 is CASSQGLAVGNEQFF. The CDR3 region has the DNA TGTGCCAGCAGCCAGGGTCTAGCGGTAGGAAATGAGCAGTTCTTC.

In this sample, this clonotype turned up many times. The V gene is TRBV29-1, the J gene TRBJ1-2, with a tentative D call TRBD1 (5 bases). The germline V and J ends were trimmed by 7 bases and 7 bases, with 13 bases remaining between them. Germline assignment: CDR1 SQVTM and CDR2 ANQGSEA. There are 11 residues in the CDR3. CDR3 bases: TGCAGCGCCGTGAGGGGATTTGGCTACACCTTC. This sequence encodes CSAVRGFGYTF.

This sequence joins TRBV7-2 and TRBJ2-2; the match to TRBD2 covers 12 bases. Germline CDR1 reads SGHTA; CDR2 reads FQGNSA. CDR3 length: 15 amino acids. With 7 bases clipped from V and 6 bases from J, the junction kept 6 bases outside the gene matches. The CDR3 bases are TGTGCCAGCAAACCGGGACTAGCGGGTTCCGGGGAGCTGTTTTTT. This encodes CASKPGLAGSGELFF.

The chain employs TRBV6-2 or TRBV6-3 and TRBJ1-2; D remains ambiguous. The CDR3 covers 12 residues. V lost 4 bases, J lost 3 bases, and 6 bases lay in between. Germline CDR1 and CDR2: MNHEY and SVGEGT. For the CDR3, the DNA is TGTGCCAGCAGTTCAAACTACTATGGCTACACCTTC. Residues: CASSSNYYGYTF.